These 22 T cell receptor beta chains were sequenced from one sample in a study of beta chain features in type 1 diabetes. Expressed TCRB transcripts were sequenced because the isolated RNA had all been reverse transcribed beforehand. The protocol was immunoSEQ multiplex PCR, while the TCRdb copy is restricted to in-frame clones and leaves out a portion. The sample consists of more than 350,000 clones, over 10% of them appearing once. The specimen was naive CD4+ T cells from blood. Every receptor here comes from a woman under 30 in good health.

There are a few counts of this clone. The chain recombines TRBV11-1 with TRBJ2-7, with D possibly being TRBD2 (5 bases). Trimming left V 5 bases short and J 4 bases short, with 15 bases between. Germline CDR1 and CDR2: SGHAT and FQDESV (reference sequence). This CDR3 has 14 residues. The CDR3 sequence is CASSQGSARYEQYF. DNA of the CDR3: TGTGCCAGCAGCCAAGGTAGCGCTCGGTACGAGCAGTACTTC.

The chain uses TRBV15 and TRBJ2-6; no definite D call. The CDR3 has 14 residues. Germline V gene data show CDR1 as LNHNV and CDR2 as YYDKDF (reference sequence). Deletions cut 3 bases from V and 0 bases from J, with 3 bases between. The CDR3 sequence is CATSRYSGANVLTF. The CDR3 DNA follows: TGTGCCACCAGCAGGTACTCTGGGGCCAACGTCCTGACTTTC.

The table lists this clone with a few counts. The chain is built from TRBV7-9 and TRBJ2-3; possible D gene TRBD1, 7 bases. The ends were cut back, 5 bases at V and 11 bases at J, with 17 bases in the middle. This CDR3 is built from 13 residues. Germline V lookup: CDR1 SEHNR, CDR2 FQNEAQ (reference sequence). The CDR3 nucleotides read TGTGCCAGCAGCACTAAACAGGGGACTTGGCAGTATTTT. Its translation is CASSTKQGTWQYF.

In DNA form, the CDR3 reads TGTGCCAGCAGCTCCCGCACGGGAGGCAATGAGCAGTTCTTC. This encodes CASSSRTGGNEQFF. The gene calls are TRBV7-2 and TRBJ2-1; 7 bases align to TRBD2. Germline trimming cut 4 bases from V and 6 bases from J; bases unmatched to any gene: 6. Germline V gives CDR1 SGHTA, CDR2 FQGNSA. The CDR3 spans 14 residues.

The genes are TRBV7-8 and TRBJ2-7; D is possibly TRBD1 or TRBD2 (5 bases each). V lost 5 bases, J lost 6 bases, and 17 bases lay in between. Germline CDR1 and CDR2: SGHVS and FQNEAQ. The CDR3 runs 14 residues. The DNA of the CDR3 is TGTGCCAGCAGCCCGGGGATCAGGGTCGGCGAGCAGTACGTC. Residues: CASSPGIRVGEQYV.

Here the CDR3 reads CAISVGADEQFF. In nucleotides, the CDR3 is TGTGCCATCAGTGTAGGGGCAGATGAGCAGTTCTTC. V usage is TRBV10-3 and J usage is TRBJ2-1; D may be TRBD1 (5 bases). V gave up 4 bases and J gave up 8 bases, with 9 bases separating them. Germline CDR1 reads ENHRY; CDR2 reads SYGVKD. The CDR3 runs to 12 residues.

There are many counts of this clone. The chain combines TRBV29-1 with TRBJ2-7; D not resolved. This CDR3 has 12 amino acids. Germline loops: CDR1 SQVTM, CDR2 ANQGSEA. The germline V and J ends were trimmed by 4 bases and 4 bases, with 11 bases remaining between them. The CDR3: CSVGPKGYEQYF. The CDR3 DNA is TGCAGCGTTGGCCCAAAAGGTTACGAGCAGTACTTC.

V gene TRBV28 combines with J gene TRBJ1-2; D not resolved. The CDR3 extends over 14 amino acids. V was trimmed by 2 bases and J by 4 bases, leaving 11 bases between them. Germline V lookup: CDR1 MDHEN, CDR2 SYDVKM. CDR3 in DNA: TGTGCCAGCAGTTTAAGGGAAGGCAGCTATGGCTACACCTTC. Encoded protein: CASSLREGSYGYTF.

This clone appeared a few times. The chain recombines TRBV5-1 with TRBJ2-1, with D tentatively TRBD1 or TRBD2 (6 bases each). The CDR3 is 14 residues long. Germline V gives CDR1 SGHRS, CDR2 YFSETQ. V shed 4 bases and J shed 6 bases, with 14 bases lying between them. Here the CDR3 reads CASSPVGGGNEQFF. CDR3 in DNA: TGCGCCAGCAGCCCGGTCGGGGGCGGCAATGAGCAGTTCTTC.

V and J are TRBV7-9 and TRBJ2-7; 10 bases fit TRBD2. This CDR3 is 18 amino acids long. CDR1 SEHNR and CDR2 FQNEAQ come from the germline V gene (reference sequence). Trimming cost V 1 base and J 5 bases; bases outside gene matches: 14. Written as DNA, the CDR3 is TGTGCCAGCAGCTTAGTCGTCGCCGCTAGCGGGAGTTATCACGAGCAGTACTTC. Amino acids: CASSLVVAASGSYHEQYF.

The chain carries TRBV7-9 and TRBJ2-7; D might be TRBD1 (5 bases). Trimming removed 4 bases at V and 3 bases at J, with 10 bases between. The length of the CDR3 is 13 residues. CDR1 SEHNR and CDR2 FQNEAQ come from the germline V gene (reference sequence). The CDR3 region is CASSSVQVYEQYF. Written as DNA, the CDR3 is TGTGCCAGCAGCTCAGTACAGGTCTACGAGCAGTACTTC.

The chain carries TRBV9 and TRBJ2-3, with TRBD2 as a possible D gene (6 bases). There are 15 residues in the CDR3. In germline, CDR1 is SGDLS, CDR2 YYNGEE. V lost 3 bases, J lost 0 bases, and 11 bases lay in between. CDR3 amino acids: CASSGLGTSTDTQYF. Written as DNA, the CDR3 is TGTGCCAGCAGCGGCCTTGGGACTAGCACAGATACGCAGTATTTT. The full variable domain, in which reference TRBV9 and TRBJ2-3 provide the parts outside the CDR3, is DSGVTQTPKHLITATGQRVTLRCSPRSGDLSVYWYQQSLDQGLQFLIQYYNGEERAKGNILERFSAQQFPDLHSELNLSSLELGDSALYFCASSGLGTSTDTQYFGPGTRLTVL.

The table lists this clone with a few counts. The rearrangement links TRBV5-1 to TRBJ2-3; 11 bases align to TRBD1. Germline values: CDR1 SGHRS, CDR2 YFSETQ. CDR3 length equals 16 residues. Losses at the gene ends were 4 bases for V and 2 bases for J; bases not matched to a gene: 6. CDR3 DNA: TGCGCCAGCAGCCCGTGGACAGGGGGCATCACAGATACGCAGTATTTT. This translates into CASSPWTGGITDTQYF. The entire variable domain, with the rest obtained from reference TRBV5-1 and TRBJ2-3, is as follows: KAGVTQTPRYLIKTRGQQVTLSCSPISGHRSVSWYQQTPGQGLQFLFEYFSETQRNKGNFPGRFSGRQFSNSRSEMNVSTLELGDSALYLCASSPWTGGITDTQYFGPGTRLTVL.

This clone was picked up a small number of times. The chain recombines TRBV5-6 with TRBJ2-1; TRBD1 aligns across 8 bases. The CDR3 loop spans 15 amino acids. CDR1 is SGHDT and CDR2 is YYEEEE in the germline V gene. V was pared by 4 bases and J by 2 bases, with 5 bases of the junction left unmatched. CDR3: CASSPGQGAYNEQFF. In DNA, the CDR3 is TGTGCCAGCAGCCCCGGACAGGGAGCCTACAATGAGCAGTTCTTC.

The rearrangement links TRBV7-9 to TRBJ1-1; D remains unclear. The CDR3 extends over 13 amino acids. CDR1 is SEHNR, CDR2 FQNEAQ, per germline (reference sequence). Trimming shortened V by 4 bases and J by 1 base, and 7 bases separated the two germline ends. CDR3 nucleotide sequence: TGTGCCAGCAGCTCTAGAAAGAACACTGAAGCTTTCTTT. Translation gives CASSSRKNTEAFF.

This clone has only a few counts. The genes are TRBV7-2 and TRBJ2-3; TRBD2 aligns across 7 bases. The length of the CDR3 is 16 residues. Germline V CDR1 and CDR2: SGHTA, FQGNSA. Trimming took 3 bases from V and 2 from J; bases not matched to a gene: 8. CDR3 sequence (DNA): TGTGCCAGCAGCTTTCTAGGCGGGGGTGCCACAGATACGCAGTATTTT. Its translation: CASSFLGGGATDTQYF. The complete variable domain, with remaining parts taken from reference TRBV7-2 and TRBJ2-3, reads GAGVSQSPSNKVTEKGKDVELRCDPISGHTALYWYRQSLGQGLEFLIYFQGNSAPDKSGLPSDRFSAERTGGSVSTLTIQRTQQEDSAVYLCASSFLGGGATDTQYFGPGTRLTVL.

The chain couples TRBV6-5 to TRBJ1-5, with D tentatively TRBD1 (6 bases). Per the germline V gene, CDR1 is MNHEY and CDR2 is SVGAGI. Trimming took 6 bases from V and 4 from J, leaving 16 bases between them. This CDR3 has 15 amino acids. Written as DNA, the CDR3 is TGTGCCAGCAGAGCGGACAGTCAAGTAAATCAGCCCCAGCATTTT. Translation gives CASRADSQVNQPQHF.

V gene TRBV7-9 combines with J gene TRBJ2-7, with D possibly TRBD1 on 5 matching bases. Germline lookup yields CDR1 SEHNR and CDR2 FQNEAQ (reference sequence). V lost 3 bases and J 6 bases, leaving 9 bases between the germline ends. CDR3 length: 12 residues. This chain's CDR3 is CASSFPQGEQYV. For the CDR3, the DNA is TGTGCCAGCAGCTTTCCCCAGGGCGAGCAGTACGTC.

The gene calls are TRBV5-1 and TRBJ1-1, with 7 nucleotides matching TRBD1. V lost 4 bases to trimming and J lost 3 bases; unmatched junction nucleotides: 3. Germline CDR1 reads SGHRS; CDR2 reads YFSETQ. The CDR3 covers 13 residues. CDR3 bases: TGCGCCAGCAGCCCTACAGGGGACACTGAAGCTTTCTTT. It translates to CASSPTGDTEAFF.

The rearrangement links TRBV27 to TRBJ2-1, with D tentatively TRBD1 (6 bases). The CDR3 runs 13 residues. The V end was cut by 7 bases, the J end by 8 bases, with 15 bases between. The germline CDR1 and CDR2 sequences are MNHEY and SMNVEV (reference sequence). As DNA, the CDR3 is TGTGCCAGCATCCGCCCAGGGGTCGATGAGCAGTTCTTC. Residues: CASIRPGVDEQFF.

This clone was detected only a few times. The rearrangement links TRBV7-8 to TRBJ2-5; D possibly matches TRBD1 or TRBD2 (5 bases each). Trimming removed 3 bases from V and 2 bases from J, with 13 bases in between. The CDR3 spans 15 residues. Germline V gene lookup returns CDR1 SGHVS and CDR2 FQNEAQ. The CDR3 sequence is CASSLGPLKQETQYF. The CDR3 nucleotides are TGTGCCAGCAGCTTGGGACCCCTAAAACAAGAGACCCAGTACTTC.

The chain links TRBV1 to TRBJ1-5; the table's TRBD1 call for D was not verified on the DNA. TRBV1 is marked as a pseudogene. CDR3 size: 15 residues. Here the CDR3 reads CTSGTHRYSNQPQHF. The CDR3 coding sequence is TGCACCAGCGGCACCCACAGATATAGCAATCAGCCCCAGCATTTT.